The 9 T cell receptor beta chains reported below all come from one sample, sequenced in a study of shared clonotypes between healthy human individuals (dated by TCRdb to the early 2020s). Library preparation used the immunoSEQ multiplex PCR assay. Sourced from immuneACCESS, this table was stored by TCRdb with only in-frame sequences that have V and J called. A share of the clones is absent; for the studies checked, an unresolved V gene accounts for under half, and the remainder has no known explanation. The table for this sample lists about 580,000 clones; roughly 98% of them were counted only once. The ten largest clones capture less than 0.35% of the sample. For the CD8 naive samples, CD45RO-negative cells were positively selected for CCR7, yielding a CD45RA+CCR7+ population from which TemRA cells were excluded. Sequencing input: naive CD8+ T cells sorted from blood. The meaning of the sample's cell subset or site label: CD45RA+CCR7+. These receptors were collected from a man aged 25 to 45 in good health.

This chain connects TRBV5-6 to TRBJ2-5; perhaps TRBD1 as D (6 bases). The germline V and J ends were trimmed by 3 bases and 2 bases, with 8 bases remaining between them. Germline V gives CDR1 SGHDT, CDR2 YYEEEE. The CDR3 covers 13 residues. The CDR3 sequence is CASSSGQQETQYF. Here the CDR3 DNA reads TGTGCCAGCAGCTCGGGACAACAAGAGACCCAGTACTTC.

The chain is built from TRBV18 and TRBJ1-5, with TRBD1 matching 12 bases. The CDR3 is made up of 17 amino acids. CDR1 KGHSH and CDR2 LQKENI come from the germline V gene. After removal of 0 bases from V and 3 bases from J, the junction contained 3 bases not matched to a gene. As DNA, the CDR3 is TGTGCCAGCTCACCACCCGGGGACAGGGGGCACAATCAGCCCCAGCATTTT. Amino acid sequence: CASSPPGDRGHNQPQHF.

The gene calls are TRBV2 and TRBJ2-6; tentatively, D is TRBD1 or TRBD2 (6 bases each). There are 16 residues in the CDR3. With 6 bases removed from V and 1 base from J, the gap between germline ends came to 13 bases. Per germline, CDR1 SNHLY and CDR2 FYNNEI. CDR3 nucleotide sequence: TGTGCCAGCAGCTCTGGGGGGCGGTCTGGGGCCAACGTCCTGACTTTC. Translation gives CASSSGGRSGANVLTF.

V is TRBV4-2 and J is TRBJ2-7; 7 bases are a match to TRBD2. CDR3 length: 13 residues. Germline CDR1 reads LGHNA; CDR2 reads YNFKEQ. Losses at the gene ends were 1 base for V and 4 bases for J; bases not matched to a gene: 1. CDR3 nucleotide sequence: TGTGCCAGCAGCCAAGGCGGGAGATACGAGCAGTACTTC. Its translation is CASSQGGRYEQYF.

The V call is TRBV6-5, the J call TRBJ1-5; the D is unclear. Trimming pared 5 bases from V and 11 bases from J, leaving 22 bases between. From germline, CDR1 is MNHEY and CDR2 SVGAGI. The CDR3 is 15 amino acids. The CDR3 DNA reads as TGTGCCAGCAGTCCGGGGATCCCATGGGTGTCCGCCCAGCATTTT. This codes for CASSPGIPWVSAQHF.

The chain is built from TRBV27 and TRBJ2-2, with TRBD2 matching over 7 bases. The CDR3 covers 16 residues. J lost 3 bases, V lost 3 bases, and 7 bases had no gene match. Germline CDR1 and CDR2: MNHEY and SMNVEV (reference sequence). The CDR3 DNA follows: TGTGCCAGCAGTTTGGCGGGGAGGGTTGACACCGGGGAGCTGTTTTTT. Translating gives CASSLAGRVDTGELFF.

The CDR3 bases are TGTGCCAGCTCACCAGGGGCCGATGAAAAACTGTTTTTT. Amino acids: CASSPGADEKLFF. The V and J genes are TRBV18 and TRBJ1-4; TRBD1 is a possible D gene (5 bases). There are 13 residues in the CDR3. Germline lookup yields CDR1 KGHSH and CDR2 LQKENI. V lost 2 bases to trimming and J lost 6 bases, with 7 bases between them. The complete variable domain, with remaining parts taken from reference TRBV18 and TRBJ1-4, reads NAGVMQNPRHLVRRRGQEARLRCSPMKGHSHVYWYRQLPEEGLKFMVYLQKENIIDESGMPKERFSAEFPKEGPSILRIQQVVRGDSAAYFCASSPGADEKLFFGSGTQLSVL.

The V and J genes are TRBV4-3 and TRBJ2-7; D is possibly TRBD1 (6 bases). CDR3 length equals 14 residues. With 3 bases removed from V and 2 bases from J, the gap between germline ends came to 11 bases. Germline CDR1 is LGHNA and CDR2 is YSLEER. The CDR3 loop reads CASSQSPGAYEQYF. Written as DNA, the CDR3 is TGCGCCAGCAGCCAGTCCCCAGGGGCCTACGAGCAGTACTTC.

Only one count was recorded for this clone. The CDR3: CASSFVSGELFF. In nucleotides, the CDR3 is TGTGCCAGCAGCTTTGTATCAGGGGAGCTGTTTTTT. The chain couples TRBV5-6 to TRBJ2-2; no definite D call. Germline lookup yields CDR1 SGHDT and CDR2 YYEEEE. This CDR3 has 12 residues. The V end lost 2 bases, the J end lost 8 bases, and 7 bases lay between the germline ends.